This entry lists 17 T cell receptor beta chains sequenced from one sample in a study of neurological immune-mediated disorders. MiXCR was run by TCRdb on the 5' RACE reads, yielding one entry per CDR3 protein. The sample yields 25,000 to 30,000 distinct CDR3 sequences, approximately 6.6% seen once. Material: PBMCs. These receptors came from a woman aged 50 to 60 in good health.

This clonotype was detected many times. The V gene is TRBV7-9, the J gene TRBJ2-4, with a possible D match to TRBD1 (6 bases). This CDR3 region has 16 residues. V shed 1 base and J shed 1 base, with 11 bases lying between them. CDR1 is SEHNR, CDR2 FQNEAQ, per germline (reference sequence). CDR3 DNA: TGTGCCAGCAGCTTAGGGTGGGGGCTGGCCAAAAACATTCAGTACTTC. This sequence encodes CASSLGWGLAKNIQYF.

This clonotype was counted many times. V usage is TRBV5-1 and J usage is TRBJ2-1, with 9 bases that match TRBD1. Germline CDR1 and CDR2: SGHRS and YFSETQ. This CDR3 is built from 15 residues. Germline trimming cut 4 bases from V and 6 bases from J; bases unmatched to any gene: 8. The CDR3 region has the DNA TGCGCCAGCAGCCCAAGGACAGGGGAGGTCAATGAGCAGTTCTTC. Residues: CASSPRTGEVNEQFF.

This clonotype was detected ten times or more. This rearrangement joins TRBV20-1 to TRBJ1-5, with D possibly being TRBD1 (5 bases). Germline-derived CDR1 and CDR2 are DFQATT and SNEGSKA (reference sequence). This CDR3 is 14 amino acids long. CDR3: CSAGRGVSNQPQHF. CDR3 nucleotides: TGCAGCGCCGGTCGGGGGGTTAGCAATCAGCCCCAGCATTTT.

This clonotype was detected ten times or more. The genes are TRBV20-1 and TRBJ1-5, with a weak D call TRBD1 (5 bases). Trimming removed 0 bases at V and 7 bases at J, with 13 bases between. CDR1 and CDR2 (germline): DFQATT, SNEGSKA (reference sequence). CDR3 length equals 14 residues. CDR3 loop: CSARDLGGGQPQHF. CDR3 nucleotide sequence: TGCAGTGCTAGAGATCTGGGGGGGGGGCAGCCCCAGCATTTT.

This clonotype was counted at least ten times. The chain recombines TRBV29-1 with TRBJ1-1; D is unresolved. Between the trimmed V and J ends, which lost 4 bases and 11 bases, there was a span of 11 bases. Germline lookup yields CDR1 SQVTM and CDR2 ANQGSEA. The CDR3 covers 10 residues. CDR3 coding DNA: TGCAGCGTTGGGAATTACGAGGCTTTCTTT. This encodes CSVGNYEAFF.

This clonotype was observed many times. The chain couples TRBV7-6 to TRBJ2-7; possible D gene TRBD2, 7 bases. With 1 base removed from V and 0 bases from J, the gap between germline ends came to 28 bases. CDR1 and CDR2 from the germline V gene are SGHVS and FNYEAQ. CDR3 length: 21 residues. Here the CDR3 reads CASSLGGRMGGAETLSYEQYF. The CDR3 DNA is TGTGCCAGCAGCTTAGGTGGGAGAATGGGGGGGGCTGAAACCCTCTCCTACGAGCAGTACTTC.

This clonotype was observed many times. CDR3 region: CASPPKPMGTYYNEQFF. DNA of the CDR3: TGTGCCAGTCCCCCCAAACCGATGGGGACTTACTACAATGAGCAGTTCTTC. V is TRBV18 and J is TRBJ2-1; the D gene is possibly TRBD2 (6 bases). V was cut by 9 bases and J by 3 bases, with 24 bases left in between. CDR1 is KGHSH and CDR2 is LQKENI in the germline V gene. The CDR3 sequence is 17 residues long.

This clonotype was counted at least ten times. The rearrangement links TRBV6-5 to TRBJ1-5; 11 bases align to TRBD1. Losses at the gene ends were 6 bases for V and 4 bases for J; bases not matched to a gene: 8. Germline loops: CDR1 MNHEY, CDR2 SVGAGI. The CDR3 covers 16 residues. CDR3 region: CASRLGGQGENQPQHF. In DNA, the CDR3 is TGTGCCAGCAGGCTAGGGGGACAGGGGGAGAATCAGCCCCAGCATTTT.

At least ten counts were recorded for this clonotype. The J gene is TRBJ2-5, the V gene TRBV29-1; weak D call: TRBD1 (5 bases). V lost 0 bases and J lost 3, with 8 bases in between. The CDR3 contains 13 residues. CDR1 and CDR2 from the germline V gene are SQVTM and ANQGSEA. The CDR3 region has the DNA TGCAGCGTTGAAGATCGCAGGGAAGAGACCCAGTACTTC. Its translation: CSVEDRREETQYF. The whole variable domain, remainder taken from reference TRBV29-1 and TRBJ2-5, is SAVISQKPSRDICQRGTSLTIQCQVDSQVTMMFWYRQQPGQSLTLIATANQGSEATYESGFVIDKFPISRPNLTFSTLTVSNMSPEDSSIYLCSVEDRREETQYFGPGTRLLVL.

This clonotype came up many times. CDR3 bases: TGTGCCAGCAGCGTAGTAGCGGGGGATGGAGATACGCAGTATTTT. Its translation: CASSVVAGDGDTQYF. The rearrangement joins TRBV9 to TRBJ2-3, with 9 bases that match TRBD2. The V and J ends lost 0 bases and 5 bases, in that order; junction bases with no gene match: 4. The CDR3 runs 15 residues. The germline CDR1 and CDR2 sequences are SGDLS and YYNGEE.

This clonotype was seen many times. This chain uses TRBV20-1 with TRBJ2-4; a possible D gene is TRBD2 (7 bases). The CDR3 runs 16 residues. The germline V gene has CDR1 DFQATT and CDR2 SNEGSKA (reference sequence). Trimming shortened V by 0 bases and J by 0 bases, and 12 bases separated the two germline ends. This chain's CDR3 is CSARDRGGPAKNIQYF. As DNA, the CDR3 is TGCAGTGCTAGAGATAGGGGGGGACCAGCCAAAAACATTCAGTACTTC.

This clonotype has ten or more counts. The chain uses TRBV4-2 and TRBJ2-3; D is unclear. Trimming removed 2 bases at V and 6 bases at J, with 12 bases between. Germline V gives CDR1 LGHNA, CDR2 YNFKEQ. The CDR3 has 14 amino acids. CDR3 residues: CASSQTSMGDTQYF. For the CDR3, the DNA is TGTGCCAGCAGCCAAACCTCTATGGGGGATACGCAGTATTTT.

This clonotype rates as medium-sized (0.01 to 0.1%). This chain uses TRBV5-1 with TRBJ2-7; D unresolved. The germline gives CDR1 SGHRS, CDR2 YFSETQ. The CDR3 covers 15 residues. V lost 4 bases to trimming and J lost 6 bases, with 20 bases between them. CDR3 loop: CASSPRTSPPGEQYF. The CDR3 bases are TGCGCCAGCAGCCCTCGGACCAGTCCACCTGGCGAGCAGTACTTC.

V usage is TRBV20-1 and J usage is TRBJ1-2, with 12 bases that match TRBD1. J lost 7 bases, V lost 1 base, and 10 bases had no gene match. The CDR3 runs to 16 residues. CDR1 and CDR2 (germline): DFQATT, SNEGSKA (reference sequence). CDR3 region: CSARVAGQGAGVGYTF. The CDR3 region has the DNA TGCAGTGCTAGAGTAGCGGGACAGGGGGCGGGAGTTGGCTACACCTTC.

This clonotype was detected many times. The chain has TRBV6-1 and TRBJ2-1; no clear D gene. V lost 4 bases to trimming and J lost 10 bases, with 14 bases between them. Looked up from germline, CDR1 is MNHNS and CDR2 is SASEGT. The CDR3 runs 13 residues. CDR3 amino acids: CASSAAGEQEQFF. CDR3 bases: TGTGCCAGCAGTGCTGCAGGTGAACAAGAGCAGTTCTTC.

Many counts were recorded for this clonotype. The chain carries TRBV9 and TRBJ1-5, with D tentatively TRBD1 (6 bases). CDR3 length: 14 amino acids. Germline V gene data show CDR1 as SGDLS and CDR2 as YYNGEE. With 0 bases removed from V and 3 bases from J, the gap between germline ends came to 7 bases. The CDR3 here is CASSVGTVNQPQHF. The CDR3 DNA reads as TGTGCCAGCAGCGTAGGGACAGTCAATCAGCCCCAGCATTTT.

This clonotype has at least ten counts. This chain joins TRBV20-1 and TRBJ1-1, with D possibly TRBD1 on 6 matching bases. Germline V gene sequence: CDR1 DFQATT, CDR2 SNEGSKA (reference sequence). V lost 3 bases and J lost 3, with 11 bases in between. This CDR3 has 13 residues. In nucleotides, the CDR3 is TGCAGTGCTAGTAAAGGGGGGGACACTGAAGCTTTCTTT. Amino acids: CSASKGGDTEAFF.